This T cell receptor (beta chain) was retrieved from a study of molecular identifiers for immune sequencing clone quantification. Germline CDR1 SEHNR, CDR2 FQNEAQ (reference sequence). The CDR3 runs 11 residues. TCRdb ran MiXCR on the PCR reads and lists one entry per CDR3 protein. Among 350,000 or so distinct CDR3 sequences listed, about a fifth were seen once. About this clonotype itself: One end of the junction varies from germline; a read error may be responsible.

This TCR derives from a human donor in good health. Some libraries in this study had Jurkat cell RNA spiked in. The sequenced sample consisted of naive CD8+ T cells from blood, with Jurkat cell RNA spiked in. Subset noted: FACS-sorted CD8+CD4-CCR7+CD45RA+ naive T cells. The chain recombines TRBV7-9 with TRBJ2-2; D unresolved. For the CDR3, the DNA is TGTGCCAGCAGCGTTGAGCGAGAGCTGTATTTT. Residues: CASSVERELYF.